A single sample is the source of the 23 T cell receptor beta chains below, sequenced in a study of T cell repertoires in aging, cancer and after chemotherapy. TCR beta rearrangements were amplified from peripheral blood genomic DNA. TRB rearrangements spanning V, D and J were amplified using mixed TRB-A/B primers. TCRdb ran MiXCR on the multiplex PCR reads and lists one entry per CDR3 protein. Among almost 9,500 distinct CDR3 sequences listed, more than 30% were seen once. Specimen: blood. The receptor source for this set is a human donor in good health.

The sample holds a few counts of this clonotype. The chain has TRBV5-5 and TRBJ1-2; possibly TRBD1 for D (5 bases). Looked up from germline, CDR1 is SGHKS and CDR2 is YYEKEE (reference sequence). The V gene lost 0 bases and the J gene lost 4 bases, with 13 bases spanning the gap. The CDR3 covers 15 residues. The CDR3 region has the DNA TGTGCCAGCAGCTTGGGCCTTAATGGGGGCTATGGCTACACCTTC. Its protein product is CASSLGLNGGYGYTF.

This clonotype was found once. The CDR3 nucleotides read TGTGCCAGCAGCTTATGGGACAGGGGCGGAGCGCGAGGCTACACCTTC. This gives the protein CASSLWDRGGARGYTF. The J gene is TRBJ1-2, the V gene TRBV7-9, with 10 nucleotides matching TRBD1. V was clipped by 2 bases and J by 8 bases; unmatched bases: 11. The CDR3 consists of 16 residues. Germline V gives CDR1 SEHNR, CDR2 FQNEAQ (reference sequence). The variable domain in full, with the rest retrieved from reference TRBV7-9 and TRBJ1-2, is DTGVSQNPRHKITKRGQNVTFRCDPISEHNRLYWYRQTLGQGPEFLTYFQNEAQLEKSRLLSDRFSAERPKGSFSTLEIQRTEQGDSAMYLCASSLWDRGGARGYTFGSGTRLTVV.

The chain uses TRBV4-3 and TRBJ1-1, with D possibly TRBD1 on 5 matching bases. The V and J ends lost 6 bases and 0 bases respectively, with 11 bases between them. The germline V gene has CDR1 LGHNA and CDR2 YSLEER. The CDR3 covers 14 residues. The DNA of the CDR3 is TGCGCCAGCAGTATGGGGCACATGAACACTGAAGCTTTCTTT. Amino acids: CASSMGHMNTEAFF.

This clonotype was observed a single time. The chain joins TRBV12-3 or TRBV12-4 to TRBJ1-1; D perhaps matches TRBD1 (6 bases). V lost 4 bases and J 11 bases, leaving 11 bases between the germline ends. The CDR3 runs to 11 residues. DNA for the CDR3: TGTGCCAGCAGTTCACAGGGTTCGGCTTTCTTT. Translated, it gives CASSSQGSAFF.

This clonotype appeared a few times. The chain is built from TRBV21-1 and TRBJ2-2; the table gives TRBD1 as D, unverified against the DNA. TRBV21-1 is tagged as a pseudogene. This CDR3 has 13 residues. CDR3 sequence: CASNTGQRGELFF. CDR3 DNA sequence: TGTGCCAGCAACACTGGACAGCGCGGGGAGCTGTTTTTT.

Only a few counts were recorded for this clonotype. CDR3 DNA sequence: TGTGCCAGCAGCTTTGACAGCCAAGAGACCCAGTACTTC. Translation gives CASSFDSQETQYF. J is TRBJ2-5 and V is TRBV7-3; a weak D match, TRBD1 (5 bases). This CDR3 contains 13 residues. Germline V CDR1 and CDR2: SGHTA, FQGTGA. The V end lost 3 bases, the J end lost 1 base, and 6 bases lay between the germline ends.

This clonotype has more than one count but fewer than ten. V usage is TRBV7-9 and J usage is TRBJ2-3, with 11 bases fitting TRBD1. CDR3 size: 14 residues. CDR1 SEHNR and CDR2 FQNEAQ come from the germline V gene (reference sequence). The V and J ends lost 7 bases and 6 bases, in that order; junction bases with no gene match: 6. The CDR3 is CASKGDRGSDTQYF. The CDR3 nucleotides are TGTGCCAGCAAAGGGGACAGGGGGTCGGATACGCAGTATTTT.

This clonotype has more than one count but fewer than ten. The chain carries TRBV6-2 or TRBV6-3 and TRBJ2-5; D unresolved. The CDR3 is 13 amino acids. The V end lost 6 bases, the J end lost 9 bases, and 17 bases lay between the germline ends. Germline values: CDR1 MNHEY, CDR2 SVGEGT. CDR3 DNA sequence: TGTGCCAGCAGCTCCCTTGAATCCGCGGCCCAGTACTTC. It codes for CASSSLESAAQYF.

This clonotype was seen a few times. The V call is TRBV27, the J call TRBJ2-6; D perhaps matches TRBD2 (6 bases). The CDR3 sequence is 20 residues long. The germline gives CDR1 MNHEY, CDR2 SMNVEV (reference sequence). The germline V and J ends were trimmed by 3 bases and 0 bases, with 21 bases remaining between them. The CDR3 spells CASSFLLEGTVPSGANVLTF. CDR3 sequence (DNA): TGTGCCAGCAGTTTCCTTTTGGAGGGGACTGTACCCTCTGGGGCCAACGTCCTGACTTTC.

V and J are TRBV6-1 and TRBJ2-2; maybe TRBD1 (6 bases). CDR1 is MNHNS, CDR2 SASEGT, per germline. The CDR3 has 13 residues. Trimming left V 3 bases short and J 4 bases short, with 6 bases between. CDR3 bases: TGTGCCAGCAGTGAGGGGGCCACCGGGGAGCTGTTTTTT. Translating gives CASSEGATGELFF.

This clonotype counts as medium-sized. The rearrangement uses TRBV7-6 and TRBJ2-7; 10 bases are shared with TRBD1. The CDR3 is made up of 16 amino acids. Germline CDR1 and CDR2: SGHVS and FNYEAQ. V gave up 0 bases and J gave up 0 bases; unmatched junction bases: 2. For the CDR3, the DNA is TGTGCCAGCAGCTTAGCTGGGGACAGGGGCTCCTACGAGCAGTACTTC. Amino acid sequence: CASSLAGDRGSYEQYF.

This clonotype was picked up a small number of times. This rearrangement joins TRBV12-3 or TRBV12-4 to TRBJ1-4, with 7 bases fitting TRBD1. J was trimmed by 6 bases and V by 3 bases; bases with no gene match: 4. The CDR3 loop spans 14 amino acids. In DNA, the CDR3 is TGTGCCAGCAGTTTGGGGCAGGGGGATGAAAAACTGTTTTTT. It encodes CASSLGQGDEKLFF.

The CDR3 protein is CASSWEGGGRETQYF. Here the CDR3 DNA reads TGTGCCAGCAGCTGGGAAGGGGGGGGGCGGGAGACCCAGTACTTC. The chain employs TRBV5-4 and TRBJ2-5, with D perhaps TRBD2 (7 bases). CDR3 length: 15 amino acids. Germline V gives CDR1 SGHNT, CDR2 YYREEE (reference sequence). V lost 3 bases, J lost 5 bases, and 17 bases lay in between.

The rearrangement links TRBV11-2 to TRBJ1-3; no clear D gene. The V and J ends lost 3 bases and 5 bases respectively, with 5 bases between them. This CDR3 region has 12 residues. CDR1 is SGHAT and CDR2 is FQNNGV in the germline V gene. CDR3 nucleotide sequence: TGTGCCAGCAGCTTTTTAAGAAACACCATATATTTT. It codes for CASSFLRNTIYF.

This clonotype was seen a handful of times. V gene TRBV14 combines with J gene TRBJ2-2, with no clear D. Germline V lookup: CDR1 SGHDN, CDR2 FVKESK. Trimming shortened V by 5 bases and J by 5 bases, and 9 bases separated the two germline ends. This CDR3 has 13 amino acids. The DNA for the CDR3 is TGTGCCAGCAGCGCCCAGATTACCGGGGAGCTGTTTTTT. It encodes CASSAQITGELFF.

By frequency in the sample, this clonotype is medium-sized (0.01 to 0.1%). This sequence joins TRBV12-3 or TRBV12-4 and TRBJ1-1; D possibly corresponds to TRBD1 (5 bases). The CDR3 runs to 16 residues. The V end was cut by 5 bases, the J end by 3 bases, with 19 bases between. In DNA form, the CDR3 reads TGTGCCAGCAGTGGCACGAAGGGGTTAGGCGACACTGAAGCTTTCTTT. Protein product: CASSGTKGLGDTEAFF.

This clonotype was picked up a small number of times. The V call is TRBV4-3, the J call TRBJ2-5; 9 nucleotides line up with TRBD2. Unmatched junction bases numbered 0, after V lost 0 bases and J lost 1 base. Germline-derived CDR1 and CDR2 are LGHNA and YSLEER. This CDR3 contains 15 residues. The CDR3 nucleotides read TGCGCCAGCAGCCAAGAGCGGGGGGGCCAAGAGACCCAGTACTTC. Translating gives CASSQERGGQETQYF.

This clonotype is medium-sized within its sample. The chain has TRBV7-9 and TRBJ1-1, with a weak D call TRBD1 (6 bases). Germline V gene lookup returns CDR1 SEHNR and CDR2 FQNEAQ (reference sequence). V gave up 8 bases and J gave up 4 bases, with 14 bases separating them. The CDR3 covers 13 residues. CDR3 coding DNA: TGTGCCAGCGGGGGGGCGTTGGGCACTGAAGCTTTCTTT. Amino acid sequence: CASGGALGTEAFF.

This clonotype was detected only once. The chain recombines TRBV4-1 with TRBJ1-1; 8 nucleotides agree with TRBD1. The germline V gene encodes CDR1 MGHRA and CDR2 YSYEKL. The CDR3 has 14 residues. V gave up 4 bases and J gave up 11 bases; unmatched junction bases: 12. The DNA for the CDR3 is TGCGCCAGCAGCCCGGACAGGGTGCGATTGGTCGCTTTCTTT. Amino acid sequence: CASSPDRVRLVAFF.

The chain uses TRBV5-6 and TRBJ2-5; 8 nucleotides line up with TRBD1. V gave up 2 bases and J gave up 4 bases; unmatched junction bases: 10. The CDR3 length is 16 residues. CDR1 SGHDT and CDR2 YYEEEE come from the germline V gene. CDR3 DNA: TGTGCCAGCAGCTTAGGAGAGGGACAGGTAGGAGAGACCCAGTACTTC. Encoded protein: CASSLGEGQVGETQYF.

In its sample, this clonotype was seen a few times. The chain combines TRBV13 with TRBJ2-5; D not resolved. The CDR3 covers 13 residues. Germline V CDR1 and CDR2: PRHDT, FYEKMQ (reference sequence). The V end lost 2 bases, the J end lost 0 bases, and 4 bases lay between the germline ends. This CDR3 is CASSLTYQETQYF. Here the CDR3 DNA reads TGTGCCAGCAGCTTAACGTACCAAGAGACCCAGTACTTC.

This clonotype has only a few counts. J is TRBJ2-2 and V is TRBV11-2; D remains ambiguous. This CDR3 comprises 16 residues. CDR1 and CDR2 from the germline V gene are SGHAT and FQNNGV. The germline V and J ends were trimmed by 2 bases and 1 base, with 11 bases remaining between them. The CDR3: CASSLSPSLNTGELFF. In nucleotides, the CDR3 is TGTGCCAGCAGCTTATCCCCTTCATTGAACACCGGGGAGCTGTTTTTT.

The CDR3 spells CASRSAGTLRQTYTEAFF. The CDR3 DNA reads TGTGCCAGCAGGAGTGCCGGGACACTCAGACAAACCTACACTGAAGCTTTCTTT. J is TRBJ1-1 and V is TRBV6-1, with a possible D match to TRBD1 (6 bases). Germline V gives CDR1 MNHNS, CDR2 SASEGT. The CDR3 contains 18 residues. V dropped 6 bases and J dropped 3 bases, with 26 bases sitting between them.